These 16 T cell receptor beta chains originate from one sample sequenced in a study of B cell selection in AIRE deficiency. Sorting defined conventional CD4 T cells as CD4+CD127+. Libraries were prepared by immunoSEQ multiplex PCR; TCRdb keeps only in-frame clonotypes and omits some of them. The table lists roughly 25,000 clones, just under 97% of them singletons. The material sequenced was CD4+CD127+ conventional T cells sorted from PBMCs. All receptors derive from a human donor in good health.

The rearrangement uses TRBV5-1 and TRBJ2-5, with TRBD2 matching 9 bases. V lost 1 base, J lost 4 bases, and 5 bases stayed unmatched. The CDR3 sequence is 15 residues long. Germline V gene data show CDR1 as SGHRS and CDR2 as YFSETQ. The CDR3 bases are TGCGCCAGCAGCTTGTCCCTAGCGGGGCCAGAGACCCAGTACTTC. Translation gives CASSLSLAGPETQYF.

The V gene is TRBV18, the J gene TRBJ1-6; 7 positions agree with TRBD1. Germline CDR1 is KGHSH and CDR2 is LQKENI. Germline trimming cut 4 bases from V and 9 bases from J; bases unmatched to any gene: 3. The CDR3 extends over 13 amino acids. Here the CDR3 reads CASSQNRGSPLHF. In DNA, the CDR3 is TGTGCCAGCTCACAAAACAGGGGTTCACCCCTCCACTTT.

The rearrangement joins TRBV11-1 to TRBJ2-7; 9 bases align to TRBD1. CDR1 is SGHAT, CDR2 FQDESV, per germline (reference sequence). V lost 4 bases to trimming and J lost 6 bases; unmatched junction nucleotides: 4. This CDR3 spans 13 amino acids. The DNA for the CDR3 is TGTGCCAGCAGCTCCGACAGGGGGGGCGAGCAGTACTTC. Its protein product is CASSSDRGGEQYF.

The V gene is TRBV6-1, the J gene TRBJ2-7; 7 nucleotides align to TRBD2. The CDR3 runs to 15 residues. V trimming: 6 bases; J trimming: 0 bases; junction bases outside the gene matches: 8. Per germline, CDR1 MNHNS and CDR2 SASEGT. For the CDR3, the DNA is TGTGCCAGCAGAACGAGGCGGGGGACCTCCTACGAGCAGTACTTC. It codes for CASRTRRGTSYEQYF.

The CDR3 DNA reads TGTGCCAGCAGCCCCCGACTAGCTAATGAGCAGTTCTTC. It specifies CASSPRLANEQFF. V usage is TRBV11-2 and J usage is TRBJ2-1, with 7 bases lining up with TRBD2. Germline trimming cut 5 bases from V and 7 bases from J; bases unmatched to any gene: 5. CDR3 length equals 13 residues. CDR1 and CDR2 (germline): SGHAT, FQNNGV.

The chain combines TRBV11-2 with TRBJ2-7, with D possibly TRBD2 on 6 matching bases. Germline assignment: CDR1 SGHAT and CDR2 FQNNGV. This CDR3 has 15 residues. Trimming pared 4 bases from V and 6 bases from J, leaving 19 bases between. As DNA, the CDR3 is TGTGCCAGCAGCTATACCGGGACTCTAAGGAGCGAGCAGTACTTC. The encoded protein is CASSYTGTLRSEQYF.

The rearrangement links TRBV9 to TRBJ2-2, with 8 bases matching TRBD2. Germline V lookup: CDR1 SGDLS, CDR2 YYNGEE. The CDR3 runs to 16 residues. J lost 4 bases, V lost 0 bases, and 5 bases had no gene match. The CDR3 region has the DNA TGTGCCAGCAGCGTAGCAACTAGCGGCTTCACCGGGGAGCTGTTTTTT. Translated: CASSVATSGFTGELFF.

As DNA, the CDR3 is TGCGCCAGCAGACAGAACAATGAGCAGTTCTTC. This translates into CASRQNNEQFF. This chain links TRBV5-1 with TRBJ2-1; unclear D gene. This CDR3 contains 11 residues. Germline-derived CDR1 and CDR2 are SGHRS and YFSETQ. V gave up 5 bases and J gave up 5 bases, with 5 bases separating them.

The rearrangement joins TRBV7-2 to TRBJ1-3; D perhaps matches TRBD1 (6 bases). Germline loops: CDR1 SGHTA, CDR2 FQGNSA. Trimming pared 7 bases from V and 8 bases from J, leaving 18 bases between. There are 14 residues in the CDR3. The CDR3 bases are TGTGCCAGCACCTTCCGACCAGGGGCGGACACCATATATTTT. Protein: CASTFRPGADTIYF.

The V and J genes are TRBV7-2 and TRBJ2-7, with 7 bases fitting TRBD2. The CDR3 totals 15 residues. The germline gives CDR1 SGHTA, CDR2 FQGNSA. Trimming cost V 5 bases and J 0 bases; bases outside gene matches: 7. The CDR3 nucleotides read TGTGCCAGCAGCCAGCGGGACTTACTCTCCTACGAGCAGTACTTC. Residues: CASSQRDLLSYEQYF.

The chain employs TRBV5-4 and TRBJ1-4; perhaps TRBD1 as D (5 bases). V was shortened by 5 bases and J by 7 bases, with 21 bases between the two germline ends. Germline CDR1 is SGHNT and CDR2 is YYREEE (reference sequence). The CDR3 extends over 16 amino acids. The CDR3 sequence: CASSRDLGVVGEKLFF. The CDR3 DNA is TGTGCCAGCAGTCGTGACCTGGGGGTCGTAGGTGAAAAACTGTTTTTT. Combining the CDR3 with reference TRBV5-4 and TRBJ1-4 gives the whole variable domain ETGVTQSPTHLIKTRGQQVTLRCSSQSGHNTVSWYQQALGQGPQFIFQYYREEENGRGNFPPRFSGLQFPNYSSELNVNALELDDSALYLCASSRDLGVVGEKLFFGSGTQLSVL.

This clone has a single count. The chain has TRBV10-2 and TRBJ2-5; 8 bases line up with TRBD2. The DNA matches TRBJ2-7 better at its end, which makes the J call doubtful. CDR3 length: 14 residues. Germline values: CDR1 WSHSY, CDR2 SAAADI. The CDR3 nucleotides are TGCGCCAGCAGTGTTAATAGCGGGGCCTACGAGCAGTACTTC. Amino acid sequence: CASSVNSGAYEQYF.

This chain uses TRBV7-9 with TRBJ1-4; D is uncertain. Trimming took 4 bases from V and 0 from J, leaving 9 bases between them. The germline V gene has CDR1 SEHNR and CDR2 FQNEAQ (reference sequence). CDR3 size: 15 residues. CDR3 amino acids: CASSSDGATNEKLFF. For the CDR3, the DNA is TGTGCCAGCAGCTCTGACGGAGCAACTAATGAAAAACTGTTTTTT.

This rearrangement joins TRBV5-1 to TRBJ1-2; D not certain. CDR1 is SGHRS, CDR2 YFSETQ, per germline. CDR3 length: 13 residues. Trimming stripped 3 bases from V and 0 bases from J, with 6 bases between. As DNA, the CDR3 is TGCGCCAGCAGCTACGGGGCTAACTATGGCTACACCTTC. It yields the protein CASSYGANYGYTF.

This rearrangement joins TRBV4-1 to TRBJ1-2; TRBD1 agrees at 7 bases. The ends lost 7 bases at V and 4 bases at J; junction bases unmatched: 12. The CDR3 covers 15 residues. The germline CDR1 and CDR2 sequences are MGHRA and YSYEKL. The DNA of the CDR3 is TGCGCCAGCAACCCCACGGACAGGCCTCTCTATGGCTACACCTTC. Translated: CASNPTDRPLYGYTF.

The chain combines TRBV7-9 with TRBJ1-2; D is ambiguous. V gave up 3 bases and J gave up 2 bases, with 7 bases separating them. The CDR3 has 13 residues. The germline V gene encodes CDR1 SEHNR and CDR2 FQNEAQ (reference sequence). The CDR3 DNA reads TGTGCCAGCAGCTTGTGGCAGAACTATGGCTACACCTTC. Amino acids: CASSLWQNYGYTF.